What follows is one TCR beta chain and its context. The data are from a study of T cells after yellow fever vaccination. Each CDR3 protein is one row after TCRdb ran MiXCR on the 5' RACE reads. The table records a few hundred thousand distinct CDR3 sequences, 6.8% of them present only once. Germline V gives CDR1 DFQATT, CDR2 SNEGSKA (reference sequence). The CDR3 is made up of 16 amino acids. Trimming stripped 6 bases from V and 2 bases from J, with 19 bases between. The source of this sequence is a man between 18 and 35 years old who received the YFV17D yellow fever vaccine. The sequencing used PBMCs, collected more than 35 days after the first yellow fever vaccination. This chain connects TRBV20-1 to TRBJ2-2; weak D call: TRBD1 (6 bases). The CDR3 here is CSATRQETYNTGELFF. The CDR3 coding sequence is TGCAGTGCAACGAGACAGGAGACCTACAACACCGGGGAGCTGTTTTTT.